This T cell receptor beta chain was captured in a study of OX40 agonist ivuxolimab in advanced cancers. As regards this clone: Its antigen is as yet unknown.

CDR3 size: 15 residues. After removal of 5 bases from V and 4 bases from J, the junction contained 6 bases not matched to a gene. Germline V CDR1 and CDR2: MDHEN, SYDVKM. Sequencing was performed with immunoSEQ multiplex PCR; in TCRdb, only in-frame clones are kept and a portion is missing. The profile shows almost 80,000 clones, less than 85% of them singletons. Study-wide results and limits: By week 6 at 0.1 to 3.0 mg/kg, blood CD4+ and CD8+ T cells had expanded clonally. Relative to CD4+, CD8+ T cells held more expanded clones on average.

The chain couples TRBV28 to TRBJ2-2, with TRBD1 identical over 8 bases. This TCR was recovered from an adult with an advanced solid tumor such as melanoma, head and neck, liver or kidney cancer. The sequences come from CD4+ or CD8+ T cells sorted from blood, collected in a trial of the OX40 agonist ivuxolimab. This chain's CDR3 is CASSRRQGFTGELFF. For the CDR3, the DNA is TGTGCCAGCAGTCGCCGACAGGGGTTCACCGGGGAGCTGTTTTTT.